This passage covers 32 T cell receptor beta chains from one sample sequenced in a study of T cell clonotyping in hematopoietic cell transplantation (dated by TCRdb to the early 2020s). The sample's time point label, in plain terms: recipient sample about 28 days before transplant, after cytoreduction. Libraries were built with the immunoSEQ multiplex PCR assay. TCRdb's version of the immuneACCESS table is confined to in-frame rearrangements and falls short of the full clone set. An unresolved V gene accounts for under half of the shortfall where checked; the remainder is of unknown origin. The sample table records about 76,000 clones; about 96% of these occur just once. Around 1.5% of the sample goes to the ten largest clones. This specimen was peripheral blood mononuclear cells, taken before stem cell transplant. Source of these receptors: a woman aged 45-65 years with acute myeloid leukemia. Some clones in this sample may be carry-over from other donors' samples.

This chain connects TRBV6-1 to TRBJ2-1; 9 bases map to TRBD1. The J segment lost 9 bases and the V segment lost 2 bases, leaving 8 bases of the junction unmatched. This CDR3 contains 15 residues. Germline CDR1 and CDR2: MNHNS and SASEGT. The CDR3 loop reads CASSEPGTGRGEQFF. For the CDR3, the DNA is TGTGCCAGCAGTGAACCCGGGACAGGGAGGGGTGAGCAGTTCTTC.

The CDR3: CASSSRQGVAGYTF. As DNA, the CDR3 is TGTGCCAGCAGTTCACGACAGGGAGTAGCAGGCTACACCTTC. The V call is TRBV6-5, the J call TRBJ1-2; 7 positions agree with TRBD1. This CDR3 comprises 14 residues. V gave up 4 bases and J gave up 8 bases; unmatched junction bases: 10. Germline V CDR1 and CDR2: MNHEY, SVGAGI.

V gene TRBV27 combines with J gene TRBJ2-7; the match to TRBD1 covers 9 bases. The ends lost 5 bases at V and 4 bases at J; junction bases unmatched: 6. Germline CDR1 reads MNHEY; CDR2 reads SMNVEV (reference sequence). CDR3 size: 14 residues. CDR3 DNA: TGTGCCAGCAGTATTGGACAGGGGAGGTACGAGCAGTACTTC. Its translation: CASSIGQGRYEQYF.

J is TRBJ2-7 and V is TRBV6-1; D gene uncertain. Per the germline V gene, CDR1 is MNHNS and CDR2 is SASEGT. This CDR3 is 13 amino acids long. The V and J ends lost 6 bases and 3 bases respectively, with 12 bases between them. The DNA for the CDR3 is TGTGCCAGCAGCGCCCGGGCTAACTACGAGCAGTACTTC. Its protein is CASSARANYEQYF.

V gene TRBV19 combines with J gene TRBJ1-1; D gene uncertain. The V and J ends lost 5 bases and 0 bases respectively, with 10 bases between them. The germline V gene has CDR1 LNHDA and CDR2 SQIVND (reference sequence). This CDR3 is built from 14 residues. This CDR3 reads CASSLVQMNTEAFF. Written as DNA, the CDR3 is TGTGCCAGTAGTTTAGTACAGATGAACACTGAAGCTTTCTTT.

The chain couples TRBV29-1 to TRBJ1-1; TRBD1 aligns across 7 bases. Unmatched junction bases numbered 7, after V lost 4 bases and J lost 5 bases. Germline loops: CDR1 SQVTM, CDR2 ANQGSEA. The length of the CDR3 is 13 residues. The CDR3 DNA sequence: TGCAGCGTTGCTCGAGAACAGGGGACTGAAGCTTTCTTT. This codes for CSVAREQGTEAFF.

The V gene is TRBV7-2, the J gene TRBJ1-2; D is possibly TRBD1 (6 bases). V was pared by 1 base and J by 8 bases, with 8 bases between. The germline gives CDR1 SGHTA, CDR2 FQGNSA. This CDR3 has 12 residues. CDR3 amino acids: CASSLVTGGYTF. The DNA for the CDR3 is TGTGCCAGCAGCTTAGTGACAGGAGGCTACACCTTC.

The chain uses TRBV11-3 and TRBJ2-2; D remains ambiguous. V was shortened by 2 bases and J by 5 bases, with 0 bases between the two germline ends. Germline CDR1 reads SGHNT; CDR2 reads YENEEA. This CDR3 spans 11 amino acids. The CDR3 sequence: CASSLTGELFF. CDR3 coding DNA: TGTGCCAGCAGCTTAACCGGGGAGCTGTTTTTT.

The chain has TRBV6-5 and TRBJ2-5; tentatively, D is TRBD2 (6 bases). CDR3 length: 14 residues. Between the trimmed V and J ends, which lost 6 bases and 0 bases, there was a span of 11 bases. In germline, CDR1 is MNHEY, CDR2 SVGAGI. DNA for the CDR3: TGTGCCAGCAGGGGAGGACCGAACCAAGAGACCCAGTACTTC. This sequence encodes CASRGGPNQETQYF.

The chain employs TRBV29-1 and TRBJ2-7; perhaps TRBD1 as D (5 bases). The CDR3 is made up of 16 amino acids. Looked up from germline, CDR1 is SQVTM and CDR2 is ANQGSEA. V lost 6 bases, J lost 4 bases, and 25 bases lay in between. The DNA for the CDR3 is TGCAGCGTAGTGGTGCGTGACAGTCCCCTCCTATACGAGCAGTACTTC. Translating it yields CSVVVRDSPLLYEQYF.

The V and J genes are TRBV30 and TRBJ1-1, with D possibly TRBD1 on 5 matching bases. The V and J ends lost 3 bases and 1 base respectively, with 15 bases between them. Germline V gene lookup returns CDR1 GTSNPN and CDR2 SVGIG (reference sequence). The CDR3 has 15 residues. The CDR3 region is CAWRPWGSGNTEAFF. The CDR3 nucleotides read TGTGCCTGGAGACCCTGGGGGTCTGGGAACACTGAAGCTTTCTTT.

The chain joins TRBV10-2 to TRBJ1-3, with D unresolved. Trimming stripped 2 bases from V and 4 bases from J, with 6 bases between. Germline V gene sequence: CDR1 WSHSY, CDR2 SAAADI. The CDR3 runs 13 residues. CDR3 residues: CASSEGFGNTIYF. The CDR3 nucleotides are TGCGCCAGCAGTGAGGGATTCGGAAACACCATATATTTT.

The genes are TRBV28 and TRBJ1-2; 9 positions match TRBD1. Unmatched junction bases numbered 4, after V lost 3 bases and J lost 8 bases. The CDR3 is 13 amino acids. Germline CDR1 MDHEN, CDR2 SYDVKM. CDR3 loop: CASSLYRGPGYTF. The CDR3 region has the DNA TGTGCCAGCAGTTTGTACAGGGGGCCCGGCTACACCTTC.

CDR3 loop: CASSLVGTNTDTQYF. CDR3 DNA sequence: TGCGCCAGCAGCTTAGTAGGTACCAACACAGATACGCAGTATTTT. The J gene is TRBJ2-3, the V gene TRBV5-1; unclear D gene. The CDR3 loop spans 15 amino acids. Per the germline V gene, CDR1 is SGHRS and CDR2 is YFSETQ. Trimming stripped 2 bases from V and 2 bases from J, with 12 bases between.

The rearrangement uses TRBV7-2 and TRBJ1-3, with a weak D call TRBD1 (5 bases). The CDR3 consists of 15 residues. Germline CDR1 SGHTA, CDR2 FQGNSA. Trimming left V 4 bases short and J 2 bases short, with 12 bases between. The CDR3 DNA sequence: TGTGCCAGCAGCTACCGGACGGGACCTGGAAACACCATATATTTT. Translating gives CASSYRTGPGNTIYF.

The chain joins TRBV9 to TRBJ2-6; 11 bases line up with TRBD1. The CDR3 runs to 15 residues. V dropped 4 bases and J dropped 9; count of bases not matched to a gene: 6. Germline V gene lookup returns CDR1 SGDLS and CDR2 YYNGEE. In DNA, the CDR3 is TGTGCCAGCAGCCCTCGGACAGGGGGCCTCAACGTCCTGACTTTC. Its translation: CASSPRTGGLNVLTF.

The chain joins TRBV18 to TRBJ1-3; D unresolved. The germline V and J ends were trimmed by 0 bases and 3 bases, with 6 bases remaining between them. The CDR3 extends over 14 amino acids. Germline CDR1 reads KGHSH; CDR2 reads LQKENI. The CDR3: CASSPPRVGNTIYF. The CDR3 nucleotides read TGTGCCAGCTCACCACCTCGTGTTGGAAACACCATATATTTT.

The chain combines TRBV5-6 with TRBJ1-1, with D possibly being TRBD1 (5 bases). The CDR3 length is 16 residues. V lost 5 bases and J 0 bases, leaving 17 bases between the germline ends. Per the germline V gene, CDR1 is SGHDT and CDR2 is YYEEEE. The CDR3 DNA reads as TGTGCCAGCAGATCCGGGGGTCGACAAATGAACACTGAAGCTTTCTTT. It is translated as CASRSGGRQMNTEAFF.

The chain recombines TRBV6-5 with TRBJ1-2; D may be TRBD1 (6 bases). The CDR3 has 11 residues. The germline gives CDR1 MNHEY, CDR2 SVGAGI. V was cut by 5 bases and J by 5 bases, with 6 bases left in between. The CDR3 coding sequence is TGTGCCAGCAGTACAGGGTATGGCTACACCTTC. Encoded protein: CASSTGYGYTF.

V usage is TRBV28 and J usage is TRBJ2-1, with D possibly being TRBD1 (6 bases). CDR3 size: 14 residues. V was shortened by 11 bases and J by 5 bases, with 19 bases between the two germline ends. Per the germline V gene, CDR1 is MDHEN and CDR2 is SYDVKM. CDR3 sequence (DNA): TGTGCCTTTGGGGGCAGGACGGGGCACAATGAGCAGTTCTTC. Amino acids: CAFGGRTGHNEQFF.

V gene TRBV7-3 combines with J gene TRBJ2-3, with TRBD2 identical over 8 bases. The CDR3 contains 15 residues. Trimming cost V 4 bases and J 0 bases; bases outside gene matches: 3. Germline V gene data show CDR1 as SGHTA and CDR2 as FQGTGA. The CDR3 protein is CASSSLAGSTDTQYF. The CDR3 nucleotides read TGTGCCAGCAGCTCCCTAGCGGGCAGCACAGATACGCAGTATTTT.

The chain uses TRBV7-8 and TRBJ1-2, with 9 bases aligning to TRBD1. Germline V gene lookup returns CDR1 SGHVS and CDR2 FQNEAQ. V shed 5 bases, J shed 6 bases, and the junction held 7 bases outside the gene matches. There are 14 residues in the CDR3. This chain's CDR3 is CASSGWTGEDGYTF. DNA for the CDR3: TGTGCCAGCAGCGGCTGGACAGGGGAAGATGGCTACACCTTC. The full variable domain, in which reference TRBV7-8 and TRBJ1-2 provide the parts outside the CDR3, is GAGVSQSPRYKVAKRGQDVALRCDPISGHVSLFWYQQALGQGPEFLTYFQNEAQLDKSGLPSDRFFAERPEGSVSTLKIQRTQQEDSAVYLCASSGWTGEDGYTFGSGTRLTVV.

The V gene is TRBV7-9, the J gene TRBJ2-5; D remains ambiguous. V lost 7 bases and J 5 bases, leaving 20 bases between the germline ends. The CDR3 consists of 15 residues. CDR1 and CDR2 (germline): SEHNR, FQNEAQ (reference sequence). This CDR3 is CASIRRVGSYETQYF. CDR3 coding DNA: TGTGCCAGCATCCGACGAGTGGGTTCTTACGAGACCCAGTACTTC.

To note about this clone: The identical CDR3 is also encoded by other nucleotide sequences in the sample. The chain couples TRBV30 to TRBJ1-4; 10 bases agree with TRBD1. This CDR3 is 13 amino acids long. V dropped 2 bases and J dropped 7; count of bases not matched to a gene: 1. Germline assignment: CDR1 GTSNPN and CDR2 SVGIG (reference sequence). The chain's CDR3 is CAWSRDRGEKLFF. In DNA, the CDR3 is TGTGCCTGGAGTAGGGACAGGGGTGAAAAACTGTTTTTT.

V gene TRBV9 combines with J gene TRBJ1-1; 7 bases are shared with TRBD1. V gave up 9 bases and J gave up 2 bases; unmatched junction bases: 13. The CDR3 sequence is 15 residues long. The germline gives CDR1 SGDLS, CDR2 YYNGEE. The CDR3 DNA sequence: TGTGCCACAACCCCAGGGGGGGAGTTAAACACTGAAGCTTTCTTT. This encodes CATTPGGELNTEAFF.

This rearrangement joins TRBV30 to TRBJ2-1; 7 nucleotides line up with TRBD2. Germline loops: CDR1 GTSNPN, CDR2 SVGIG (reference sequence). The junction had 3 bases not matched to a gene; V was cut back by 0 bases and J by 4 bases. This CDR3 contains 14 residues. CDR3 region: CAWSVGLEYNEQFF. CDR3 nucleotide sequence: TGTGCCTGGAGTGTAGGACTAGAGTACAATGAGCAGTTCTTC.

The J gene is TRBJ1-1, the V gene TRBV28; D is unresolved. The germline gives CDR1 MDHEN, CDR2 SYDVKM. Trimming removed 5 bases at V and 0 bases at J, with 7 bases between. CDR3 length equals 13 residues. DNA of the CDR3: TGTGCCAGCAGTGGGCGGGTGAACACTGAAGCTTTCTTT. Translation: CASSGRVNTEAFF.

For the CDR3, the DNA is TGCGCCAGCAGCCCCGAAGGGGTTCGGTATGGCTACACCTTC. Its translation: CASSPEGVRYGYTF. J is TRBJ1-2 and V is TRBV4-1; the D gene is possibly TRBD1 (5 bases). CDR1 and CDR2 from the germline V gene are MGHRA and YSYEKL. This CDR3 has 14 residues. Between the trimmed V and J ends, which lost 4 bases and 5 bases, there was a span of 14 bases.

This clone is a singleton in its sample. CDR3 amino acids: CASSTGQGVTEAFF. CDR3 nucleotide sequence: TGTGCCAGTAGTACGGGACAGGGGGTCACTGAAGCTTTCTTT. The V call is TRBV19, the J call TRBJ1-1; 11 nucleotides align to TRBD1. V lost 4 bases, J lost 4 bases, and 2 bases stayed unmatched. CDR3 size: 14 residues. Germline loops: CDR1 LNHDA, CDR2 SQIVND (reference sequence).

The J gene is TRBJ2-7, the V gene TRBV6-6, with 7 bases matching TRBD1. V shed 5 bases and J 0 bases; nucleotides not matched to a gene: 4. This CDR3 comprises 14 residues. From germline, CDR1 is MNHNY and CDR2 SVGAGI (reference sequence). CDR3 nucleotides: TGTGCCAGCAGTGGGACAGCAAACTCCTACGAGCAGTACTTC. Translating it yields CASSGTANSYEQYF.

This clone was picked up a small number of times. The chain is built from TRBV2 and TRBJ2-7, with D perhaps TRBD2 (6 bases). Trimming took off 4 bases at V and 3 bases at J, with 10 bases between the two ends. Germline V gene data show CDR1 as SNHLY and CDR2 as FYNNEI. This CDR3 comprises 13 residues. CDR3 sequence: CASSVGGYYEQYF. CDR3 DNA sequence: TGTGCCAGCAGTGTCGGGGGTTACTACGAGCAGTACTTC.

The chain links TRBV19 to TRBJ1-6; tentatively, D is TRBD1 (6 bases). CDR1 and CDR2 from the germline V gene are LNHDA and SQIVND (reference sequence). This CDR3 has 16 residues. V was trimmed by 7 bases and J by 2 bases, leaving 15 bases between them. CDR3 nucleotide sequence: TGTGCCAGTATGACGAGAGGGGGAGCCTATAATTCACCCCTCCACTTT. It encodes CASMTRGGAYNSPLHF.